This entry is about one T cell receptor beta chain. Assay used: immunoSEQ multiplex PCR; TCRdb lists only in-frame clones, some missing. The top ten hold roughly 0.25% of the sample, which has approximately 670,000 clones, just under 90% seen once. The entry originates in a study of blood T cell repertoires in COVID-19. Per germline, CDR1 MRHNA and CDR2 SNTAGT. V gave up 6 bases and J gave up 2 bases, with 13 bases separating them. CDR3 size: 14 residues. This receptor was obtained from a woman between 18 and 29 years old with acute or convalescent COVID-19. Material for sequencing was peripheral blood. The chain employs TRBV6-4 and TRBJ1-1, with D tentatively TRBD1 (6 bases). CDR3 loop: CASRTGTGNTEAFF. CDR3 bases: TGTGCCAGCAGAACAGGGACGGGCAACACTGAAGCTTTCTTT.